These 24 T cell receptor beta chains originate from one sample sequenced in a study of shared clonotypes between healthy human individuals. Here immunoSEQ multiplex PCR was the method, and the copy in TCRdb shows in-frame clones only, minus some. Found here are about 2.1 million clones, 85% to 95% of them singletons; the top ten hold more than 1.5%. Naive CD8 cells, CD45RO-negative and positively selected for CCR7, excluded terminally differentiated effector memory CD45RA+ cells. What was sequenced was naive CD8+ T cells from PBMCs. The source of these receptors is a man between 18 and 35 years old in good health. Some clones in this sample may be carry-over from other donors' samples.

The chain couples TRBV7-9 to TRBJ1-2, with no clear D. Germline V gene data show CDR1 as SEHNR and CDR2 as FQNEAQ (reference sequence). Trimming pared 0 bases from V and 4 bases from J, leaving 9 bases between. The CDR3 is 14 amino acids. Here the CDR3 reads CASSLAMASYGYTF. Written as DNA, the CDR3 is TGTGCCAGCAGCTTAGCGATGGCCTCCTATGGCTACACCTTC.

The chain employs TRBV27 and TRBJ2-1, with 7 bases identical to TRBD2. CDR3 length: 16 amino acids. V lost 3 bases, J lost 0 bases, and 5 bases stayed unmatched. Germline V CDR1 and CDR2: MNHEY, SMNVEV (reference sequence). The CDR3 here is CASSFTSSGSYNEQFF. CDR3 sequence (DNA): TGTGCCAGCAGTTTCACCTCTAGCGGCTCCTACAATGAGCAGTTCTTC.

The rearrangement uses TRBV2 and TRBJ1-4, with a weak D call TRBD1 (6 bases). CDR1 is SNHLY, CDR2 FYNNEI, per germline. V was pared by 8 bases and J by 3 bases, with 13 bases between. The length of the CDR3 is 14 residues. The DNA for the CDR3 is TGTGCCAGCTTGACGGGACACCCTAATGAAAAACTGTTTTTT. Translation gives CASLTGHPNEKLFF.

This chain connects TRBV21-1 to TRBJ2-5; the table names TRBD2, a call not compared with the DNA. TRBV21-1 is tagged as a pseudogene. The length of the CDR3 is 12 residues. This CDR3 reads CASGGLQETQYF. In DNA form, the CDR3 reads TGTGCCAGCGGAGGGCTACAAGAGACCCAGTACTTC.

CDR3 loop: CASGAQGNTGELFF. The CDR3 DNA reads TGTGCCAGCGGCGCGCAGGGGAACACCGGGGAGCTGTTTTTT. The chain links TRBV5-4 to TRBJ2-2; a weak D match, TRBD1 (5 bases). The CDR3 contains 14 residues. Germline V gives CDR1 SGHNT, CDR2 YYREEE (reference sequence). V was pared by 7 bases and J by 1 base, with 11 bases between.

The rearrangement uses TRBV30 and TRBJ1-2; TRBD1 might be the D (5 bases). In germline, CDR1 is GTSNPN, CDR2 SVGIG (reference sequence). This CDR3 contains 13 residues. The ends were cut back, 0 bases at V and 6 bases at J, with 11 bases in the middle. CDR3 loop: CAWSVEGRDGYTF. As DNA, the CDR3 is TGTGCCTGGAGTGTAGAGGGGAGGGATGGCTACACCTTC.

The CDR3 protein is CASTPWAGARNTEAFF. DNA for the CDR3: TGTGCCAGTACCCCGTGGGCAGGGGCCAGGAACACTGAAGCTTTCTTT. The genes are TRBV19 and TRBJ1-1, with a weak D call TRBD1 (6 bases). The V end was cut by 7 bases, the J end by 1 base, with 19 bases between. The CDR3 extends over 16 amino acids. CDR1 is LNHDA and CDR2 is SQIVND in the germline V gene (reference sequence).

The V call is TRBV6-1, the J call TRBJ1-1; TRBD1 might be the D (6 bases). The CDR3 has 15 amino acids. Germline CDR1 is MNHNS and CDR2 is SASEGT. V was trimmed by 5 bases and J by 6 bases, leaving 19 bases between them. The CDR3 region has the DNA TGTGCCAGCAGTTTGCTTAGGGGGGCTTCGGCTGAAGCTTTCTTT. Residues: CASSLLRGASAEAFF.

The J gene is TRBJ2-7, the V gene TRBV4-3, with TRBD2 matching over 10 bases. The CDR3 runs to 16 residues. Per the germline V gene, CDR1 is LGHNA and CDR2 is YSLEER. The J segment lost 1 base and the V segment lost 1 base, leaving 4 bases of the junction unmatched. The CDR3 spells CASSQGQREGSYEQYF. For the CDR3, the DNA is TGCGCCAGCAGCCAAGGACAGCGGGAGGGTTCCTACGAGCAGTACTTC.

V usage is TRBV7-3 and J usage is TRBJ2-7, with D maybe TRBD2 (5 bases). The CDR3 totals 14 residues. Between the trimmed V and J ends, which lost 1 base and 5 bases, there was a span of 12 bases. CDR1 and CDR2 from the germline V gene are SGHTA and FQGTGA. CDR3 sequence (DNA): TGTGCCAGCAGCTTAATTACTAGTCAACACGAGCAGTACTTC. Its translation: CASSLITSQHEQYF.

V and J are TRBV7-9 and TRBJ1-1; D remains ambiguous. The V gene's germline CDR1 is SEHNR and CDR2 FQNEAQ (reference sequence). The ends were cut back, 4 bases at V and 6 bases at J, with 21 bases in the middle. The CDR3 has 16 amino acids. This CDR3 is CASSSARPAKGAEAFF. In DNA, the CDR3 is TGTGCCAGCAGCTCAGCGCGTCCGGCCAAGGGCGCTGAAGCTTTCTTT.

The chain couples TRBV27 to TRBJ2-3; TRBD2 matches 7 bases. This CDR3 has 15 residues. V lost 4 bases, J lost 3 bases, and 7 bases stayed unmatched. The germline CDR1 and CDR2 sequences are MNHEY and SMNVEV (reference sequence). The CDR3 is CASSSERGRTDTQYF. DNA of the CDR3: TGTGCCAGCAGTTCTGAGCGGGGTAGAACAGATACGCAGTATTTT.

CDR3 DNA sequence: TGTGCCAGCAGCTTAATCACAGATACGCAGTATTTT. Residues: CASSLITDTQYF. The chain links TRBV5-8 to TRBJ2-3; D remains unclear. V was cut by 2 bases and J by 2 bases, with 3 bases left in between. Germline V lookup: CDR1 SGHTS, CDR2 YDEGEE. This CDR3 region has 12 residues.

The DNA for the CDR3 is TGTGCCAGCAGCTTAGACCAAGAGCGGCCCCAAGAGACCCAGTACTTC. It is translated as CASSLDQERPQETQYF. J is TRBJ2-5 and V is TRBV7-2; possible D gene TRBD2, 5 bases. The V gene lost 1 base and the J gene lost 1 base, with 13 bases spanning the gap. Germline V gene lookup returns CDR1 SGHTA and CDR2 FQGNSA. CDR3 length: 16 amino acids.

This clone was recorded only once. The chain combines TRBV28 with TRBJ2-7, with TRBD2 matching over 7 bases. The CDR3 has 14 amino acids. The germline CDR1 and CDR2 sequences are MDHEN and SYDVKM. Trimming cost V 6 bases and J 9 bases; bases outside gene matches: 14. CDR3 sequence: CASSFGGGNQGQYF. CDR3 coding DNA: TGTGCCAGCAGCTTTGGGGGAGGGAATCAGGGGCAGTACTTC.

The chain carries TRBV5-6 and TRBJ1-5, with D possibly matching TRBD1 (5 bases). Germline values: CDR1 SGHDT, CDR2 YYEEEE. The CDR3 covers 15 residues. The ends were cut back, 4 bases at V and 7 bases at J, with 18 bases in the middle. The CDR3 nucleotides are TGTGCCAGCAGCCGCGGGGGGGGTGGTGAACAGCCCCAGCATTTT. Translating it yields CASSRGGGGEQPQHF.

This sequence joins TRBV6-5 and TRBJ2-7; D gene uncertain. The V and J ends lost 0 bases and 0 bases respectively, with 9 bases between them. Looked up from germline, CDR1 is MNHEY and CDR2 is SVGAGI. This CDR3 comprises 15 residues. This chain's CDR3 is CASSYSSYSSYEQYF. As DNA, the CDR3 is TGTGCCAGCAGTTACTCGAGCTATAGCTCCTACGAGCAGTACTTC.

This clone was detected only once. The V and J genes are TRBV5-1 and TRBJ2-3; D is unclear. The CDR3 runs 16 residues. Germline V gene sequence: CDR1 SGHRS, CDR2 YFSETQ. V shed 0 bases and J shed 5 bases, with 16 bases lying between them. CDR3 residues: CASSLEVTYSRDTQYF. In DNA form, the CDR3 reads TGCGCCAGCAGCTTGGAGGTGACCTATAGTAGAGATACGCAGTATTTT.

This clone showed up just once. V usage is TRBV19 and J usage is TRBJ2-1; 7 nucleotides agree with TRBD1. This CDR3 spans 15 amino acids. Germline V gene lookup returns CDR1 LNHDA and CDR2 SQIVND (reference sequence). The ends lost 6 bases at V and 3 bases at J; junction bases unmatched: 8. The chain's CDR3 is CASRPRDRYYNEQFF. Written as DNA, the CDR3 is TGTGCCAGTAGGCCCCGGGACAGATACTACAATGAGCAGTTCTTC.

V usage is TRBV5-1 and J usage is TRBJ2-7, with TRBD1 matching over 9 bases. J gave up 4 bases and V 0 bases, and 5 bases lay outside the gene matches. Per germline, CDR1 SGHRS and CDR2 YFSETQ. The CDR3 is 15 residues long. The CDR3 region has the DNA TGCGCCAGCAGCTTGGAATCCGGGACAGGGTACGAGCAGTACTTC. Protein sequence: CASSLESGTGYEQYF.

The chain is built from TRBV27 and TRBJ2-1; the D gene is possibly TRBD2 (6 bases). In germline, CDR1 is MNHEY, CDR2 SMNVEV (reference sequence). The CDR3 loop spans 13 amino acids. V gave up 4 bases and J gave up 7 bases, with 11 bases separating them. The CDR3 DNA sequence: TGTGCCAGCAGTTGGGGCCTAGCGAATGAGCAGTTCTTC. Translated: CASSWGLANEQFF.

The chain couples TRBV6-5 to TRBJ1-2; the D is unclear. V lost 0 bases and J 8 bases, leaving 13 bases between the germline ends. The CDR3 length is 14 residues. Germline V gene sequence: CDR1 MNHEY, CDR2 SVGAGI. DNA for the CDR3: TGTGCCAGCAGTTACTCGTCTGGGATCAGAGGCTACACCTTC. This gives the protein CASSYSSGIRGYTF.

The chain has TRBV23-1 and TRBJ2-7; 8 bases align to TRBD1. TRBV23-1 is treated as an ORF (open reading frame) with a function not yet certain. This CDR3 has 15 amino acids. V shed 4 bases and J 8 bases; nucleotides not matched to a gene: 13. The CDR3 bases are TGCGCCAGCAGTCTATCCGGGACAGGTTCATTCCAGCAGTACTTC. It codes for CASSLSGTGSFQQYF.

The chain carries TRBV11-2 and TRBJ2-5; 8 bases are shared with TRBD1. The germline gives CDR1 SGHAT, CDR2 FQNNGV. After removal of 0 bases from V and 4 bases from J, the junction contained 4 bases not matched to a gene. The CDR3 covers 15 residues. This chain's CDR3 is CASSLDTGGLETQYF. CDR3 in DNA: TGTGCCAGCAGCTTAGACACAGGGGGTTTAGAGACCCAGTACTTC.